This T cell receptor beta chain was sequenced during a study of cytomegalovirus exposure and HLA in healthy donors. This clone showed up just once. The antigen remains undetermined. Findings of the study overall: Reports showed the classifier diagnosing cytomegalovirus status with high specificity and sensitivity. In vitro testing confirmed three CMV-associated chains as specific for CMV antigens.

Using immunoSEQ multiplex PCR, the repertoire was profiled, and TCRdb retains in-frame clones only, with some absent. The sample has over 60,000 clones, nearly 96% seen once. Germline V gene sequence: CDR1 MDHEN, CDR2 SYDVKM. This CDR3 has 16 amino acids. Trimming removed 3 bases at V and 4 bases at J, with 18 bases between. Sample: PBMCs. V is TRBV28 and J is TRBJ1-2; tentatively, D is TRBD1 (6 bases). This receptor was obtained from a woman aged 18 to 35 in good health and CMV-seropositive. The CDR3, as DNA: TGTGCCAGCAGTTTTCTCGGGACAAACTTAATCTATGGCTACACCTTC. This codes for CASSFLGTNLIYGYTF.